The 13 T cell receptor beta chains reported below all come from one sample, sequenced in a study of shared clonotypes between healthy human individuals. The method was immunoSEQ multiplex PCR; TCRdb's version includes in-frame clones alone and lacks a portion of them. The sample records about 990,000 clones, 75% to 80% being singletons. The material sequenced was memory CD4+ T cells from PBMCs. As to subset: CD45RA-negative fraction. These receptors were obtained from a man in his late teens or twenties in good health. Some clones in this sample may be carry-over from other donors' samples.

This clone was counted once. J is TRBJ1-3 and V is TRBV5-1; D gene ambiguous. The CDR3 runs 15 residues. Germline lookup yields CDR1 SGHRS and CDR2 YFSETQ. V gave up 0 bases and J gave up 0 bases, with 7 bases separating them. This chain's CDR3 is CASSLGQTSGNTIYF. DNA of the CDR3: TGCGCCAGCAGCTTGGGGCAGACCTCTGGAAACACCATATATTTT.

The chain couples TRBV19 to TRBJ2-5; 8 bases fit TRBD2. Germline CDR1 and CDR2: LNHDA and SQIVND (reference sequence). CDR3 length: 15 amino acids. V lost 6 bases and J lost 1; bases outside the gene matches: 7. The CDR3, as DNA: TGTGCCAGTAGCCCCCTACTAGCGGTCCAAGAGACCCAGTACTTC. Residues: CASSPLLAVQETQYF. Complete variable domain (other parts from reference TRBV19 and TRBJ2-5): DGGITQSPKYLFRKEGQNVTLSCEQNLNHDAMYWYRQDPGQGLRLIYYSQIVNDFQKGDIAEGYSVSREKKESFPLTVTSAQKNPTAFYLCASSPLLAVQETQYFGPGTRLLVL.

J is TRBJ2-1 and V is TRBV28, with D perhaps matching TRBD2 (5 bases). The V end lost 3 bases, the J end lost 0 bases, and 12 bases lay between the germline ends. The CDR3 totals 16 residues. Looked up from germline, CDR1 is MDHEN and CDR2 is SYDVKM. The CDR3 DNA reads TGTGCCAGCAGTTTCCAGTGGGAGAACTCCTACAATGAGCAGTTCTTC. It codes for CASSFQWENSYNEQFF.

This clone came up once. This may come from a read error, since a much larger clone is one base off. The chain employs TRBV7-9 and TRBJ1-1; no clear D gene. Per the germline V gene, CDR1 is SEHNR and CDR2 is FQNEAQ (reference sequence). The CDR3 runs 13 residues. CDR3 coding DNA: TGTACCAGCAGCGAAATCCAGAACACTGAAGCTTTCTTT. This translates into CTSSEIQNTEAFF.

The chain couples TRBV14 to TRBJ2-2; D is ambiguous. Trimming removed 1 base from V and 5 bases from J, with 14 bases in between. The CDR3 loop spans 16 amino acids. The germline V gene encodes CDR1 SGHDN and CDR2 FVKESK. CDR3: CASSQVFSQRTGELFF. CDR3 bases: TGTGCCAGCAGCCAAGTTTTTAGTCAACGGACCGGGGAGCTGTTTTTT.

This clone occurred once. V is TRBV28 and J is TRBJ2-3; D is ambiguous. This CDR3 region has 14 residues. Looked up from germline, CDR1 is MDHEN and CDR2 is SYDVKM. V gave up 1 base and J gave up 10 bases, with 15 bases separating them. Here the CDR3 reads CASSLSAPGQAQYF. CDR3 bases: TGTGCCAGCAGTTTATCAGCCCCCGGTCAGGCGCAGTATTTT. Filled out from reference TRBV28 and TRBJ2-3, the complete variable domain reads DVKVTQSSRYLVKRTGEKVFLECVQDMDHENMFWYRQDPGLGLRLIYFSYDVKMKEKGDIPEGYSVSREKKERFSLILESASTNQTSMYLCASSLSAPGQAQYFGPGTRLTVL.

The chain's CDR3 is CASHRGGAKNIQYF. The CDR3 DNA reads as TGTGCCAGTCACAGGGGAGGGGCCAAAAACATTCAGTACTTC. The genes are TRBV19 and TRBJ2-4, with D possibly called TRBD1 or TRBD2 (7 bases each). Trimming stripped 8 bases from V and 1 base from J, with 12 bases between. The germline V gene encodes CDR1 LNHDA and CDR2 SQIVND (reference sequence). This CDR3 spans 14 amino acids.

This clone showed up just once. J is TRBJ1-1 and V is TRBV18; D remains ambiguous. The CDR3 sequence is 15 residues long. Germline-derived CDR1 and CDR2 are KGHSH and LQKENI. Between the trimmed V and J ends, which lost 5 bases and 1 base, there was a span of 14 bases. CDR3 residues: CASSLHSHANTEAFF. The DNA of the CDR3 is TGTGCCAGCTCATTACACAGCCACGCGAACACTGAAGCTTTCTTT.

The chain employs TRBV28 and TRBJ1-2, with D tentatively TRBD1 (5 bases). CDR3 length equals 13 residues. V was trimmed by 7 bases and J by 8 bases, leaving 17 bases between them. Germline-derived CDR1 and CDR2 are MDHEN and SYDVKM. CDR3 loop: CASIGKGTRGYTF. CDR3 nucleotide sequence: TGTGCCAGCATCGGAAAAGGGACCAGAGGCTACACCTTC.

The V gene is TRBV6-6, the J gene TRBJ2-1; no firm D call. The V and J ends lost 6 bases and 0 bases respectively, with 9 bases between them. CDR3 size: 14 residues. Germline CDR1 MNHNY, CDR2 SVGAGI (reference sequence). CDR3 bases: TGTGCCAGCAGCCGAGAAAGCTCCTACAATGAGCAGTTCTTC. Its translation is CASSRESSYNEQFF.

V usage is TRBV9 and J usage is TRBJ2-2; 7 positions agree with TRBD2. The CDR3 covers 16 residues. V lost 4 bases to trimming and J lost 4 bases; unmatched junction nucleotides: 10. Germline V gene data show CDR1 as SGDLS and CDR2 as YYNGEE. CDR3 amino acids: CASSFLAGAVTGELFF. The CDR3 DNA follows: TGTGCCAGCAGCTTCTTGGCGGGAGCGGTCACCGGGGAGCTGTTTTTT.

The CDR3 sequence: CASSLPRDGNQPQHF. DNA for the CDR3: TGTGCCAGCAGTCTACCCAGGGACGGCAATCAGCCCCAGCATTTT. The chain carries TRBV6-6 and TRBJ1-5; possibly TRBD1 for D (5 bases). Germline-derived CDR1 and CDR2 are MNHNY and SVGAGI (reference sequence). Trimming cost V 5 bases and J 2 bases, with 13 bases left between them. The CDR3 sequence is 15 residues long.

Comments on this clone: This likely reflects a read error, since a far larger clone is one base away. The chain links TRBV7-2 to TRBJ2-7, with 9 bases lining up with TRBD2. The CDR3 is 13 residues long. Germline V gene data show CDR1 as SGHTA and CDR2 as FQGNSA. The CDR3: CASSPTSGYGQYF. CDR3 DNA sequence: TGTGCCAGCAGCCCGACTAGCGGATACGGGCAGTACTTC.